The 15 T cell receptor beta chains below were found in one sample sequenced in a study of T cells in Graves' hyperthyroidism and ophthalmopathy. The CDR3 regions of TCR beta were amplified from RNA transcripts. Carried out on the TCR CDR3, a first-round RT-PCR used the HTBI primer set. TCRdb re-called the multiplex PCR reads with MiXCR, one entry per CDR3 protein. This table has about 840,000 distinct CDR3 sequences, around 39% appearing once. Sequenced input: blood. The receptor set was obtained from a man between 18 and 35 years old with Graves' hyperthyroidism.

This clonotype occurred a few times. The CDR3 reads CASSGGYRTNTGELFF. The CDR3 region has the DNA TGCGCCAGCAGCGGTGGCTACAGAACGAACACCGGGGAGCTGTTTTTT. The chain combines TRBV5-1 with TRBJ2-2; D ambiguous. The CDR3 extends over 16 amino acids. The germline CDR1 and CDR2 sequences are SGHRS and YFSETQ. V lost 4 bases and J 0 bases, leaving 13 bases between the germline ends.

Turning to this clonotype: This may be a read error, as it is one base from a much larger clone. Written as DNA, the CDR3 is TGCGCCAGCAGCTTGGGAAGTGGTACGGGGGCTTTCTTT. Protein product: CASSLGSGTGAFF. The V call is TRBV5-1, the J call TRBJ1-1; D gene uncertain. The V gene's germline CDR1 is SGHRS and CDR2 YFSETQ. Trimming stripped 0 bases from V and 11 bases from J, with 14 bases between. This CDR3 comprises 13 residues. Using reference TRBV5-1 and TRBJ1-1 for the parts outside the CDR3, the full variable domain is KAGVTQTPRYLIKTRGQQVTLSCSPISGHRSVSWYQQTPGQGLQFLFEYFSETQRNKGNFPGRFSGRQFSNSRSEMNVSTLELGDSALYLCASSLGSGTGAFFGQGTRLTVV.

This clonotype was observed at least ten times. The chain is built from TRBV9 and TRBJ2-6, with D tentatively TRBD1 (6 bases). The CDR3 contains 16 residues. The germline V and J ends were trimmed by 3 bases and 4 bases, with 14 bases remaining between them. Germline values: CDR1 SGDLS, CDR2 YYNGEE. The CDR3 DNA reads TGTGCCAGCAGCGGACAACAGGGAGCCGGGGCCAACGTCCTGACTTTC. It yields the protein CASSGQQGAGANVLTF.

The chain combines TRBV28 with TRBJ1-1; tentative D call: TRBD1 (6 bases). Germline CDR1 MDHEN, CDR2 SYDVKM. The CDR3 contains 13 residues. Trimming removed 10 bases at V and 5 bases at J, with 17 bases between. In DNA form, the CDR3 reads TGTGCCACCTACAAAGGGGGAGGGACTGAAGCTTTCTTT. Translation: CATYKGGGTEAFF.

This clonotype was counted many times. This sequence joins TRBV29-1 and TRBJ2-5; TRBD1 is a possible D gene (5 bases). The CDR3 runs 14 residues. The V gene lost 8 bases and the J gene lost 5 bases, with 21 bases spanning the gap. Germline V gives CDR1 SQVTM, CDR2 ANQGSEA. In nucleotides, the CDR3 is TGCAGCTTGAAGACGGCAGGGAATAGGGAGACCCAGTACTTC. Amino acid sequence: CSLKTAGNRETQYF.

The rearrangement links TRBV19 to TRBJ2-3; 8 positions match TRBD2. The CDR3 length is 13 residues. Germline V gene sequence: CDR1 LNHDA, CDR2 SQIVND (reference sequence). Trimming removed 7 bases from V and 1 base from J; junction bases left unmatched: 1. The CDR3 here is CASMREGTDTQYF. For the CDR3, the DNA is TGTGCCAGTATGCGGGAGGGCACAGATACGCAGTATTTT.

This clonotype was detected many times. The chain is built from TRBV7-9 and TRBJ1-5; D not resolved. CDR1 and CDR2 from the germline V gene are SEHNR and FQNEAQ (reference sequence). The CDR3 runs to 12 residues. The V and J ends lost 4 bases and 5 bases respectively, with 6 bases between them. The CDR3 loop reads CASSSEDQPQHF. DNA of the CDR3: TGTGCCAGCAGCTCTGAGGATCAGCCCCAGCATTTT.

This chain uses TRBV7-9 with TRBJ2-7; D is unresolved. The CDR3 totals 15 residues. In germline, CDR1 is SEHNR, CDR2 FQNEAQ (reference sequence). Trimming removed 5 bases at V and 7 bases at J, with 21 bases between. The CDR3 bases are TGTGCCAGCAGCCCGGCCGGCCCACTACGAGAAGAGCAGTACTTC. Translated, it gives CASSPAGPLREEQYF. Drawing the rest from reference TRBV7-9 and TRBJ2-7, the complete variable domain is DTGVSQNPRHKITKRGQNVTFRCDPISEHNRLYWYRQTLGQGPEFLTYFQNEAQLEKSRLLSDRFSAERPKGSFSTLEIQRTEQGDSAMYLCASSPAGPLREEQYFGPGTRLTVT.

The chain combines TRBV14 with TRBJ2-7; D ambiguous. Looked up from germline, CDR1 is SGHDN and CDR2 is FVKESK. The CDR3 length is 12 residues. The ends were cut back, 3 bases at V and 3 bases at J, with 6 bases in the middle. The CDR3 DNA sequence: TGTGCCAGCAGCCACGTGAGCTACGAGCAGTACTTC. Translated, it gives CASSHVSYEQYF.

Comments on this clonotype: At one end, the junction sequence differs from germline, possibly due to a read error. This chain links TRBV4-2 with TRBJ1-5; D is ambiguous. There are 15 residues in the CDR3. Germline CDR1 reads LGHNA; CDR2 reads YNFKEQ. This CDR3 reads CASTQGEGSNQPQHF. For the CDR3, the DNA is TGTGCCAGCACCCAAGGTGAGGGTAGCAATCAGCCCCAGCATTTT.

The J gene is TRBJ2-2, the V gene TRBV7-9, with 7 bases matching TRBD2. The junction had 6 bases not matched to a gene; V was cut back by 7 bases and J by 1 base. The germline V gene encodes CDR1 SEHNR and CDR2 FQNEAQ (reference sequence). The CDR3 sequence is 15 residues long. The CDR3 nucleotides are TGTGCCAGCATCCATCCTAGCGGGAACACCGGGGAGCTGTTTTTT. Its translation is CASIHPSGNTGELFF.

This clonotype was detected only a few times. The chain recombines TRBV7-9 with TRBJ1-5; 8 nucleotides match TRBD1. With 5 bases clipped from V and 6 bases from J, the junction kept 9 bases outside the gene matches. This CDR3 has 15 residues. Germline V gene sequence: CDR1 SEHNR, CDR2 FQNEAQ (reference sequence). The CDR3 loop reads CASSAGQGGGQPQHF. CDR3 nucleotides: TGTGCCAGCAGCGCAGGACAGGGTGGGGGTCAGCCCCAGCATTTT.

This clonotype was seen a handful of times. The chain uses TRBV5-1 and TRBJ1-1, with a tentative D call TRBD1 (6 bases). This CDR3 is built from 14 residues. The V and J ends lost 0 bases and 4 bases respectively, with 10 bases between them. From germline, CDR1 is SGHRS and CDR2 YFSETQ. CDR3: CASSLEAGATEAFF. In DNA, the CDR3 is TGCGCCAGCAGCTTGGAGGCAGGGGCCACTGAAGCTTTCTTT. The full variable domain, with the rest looked up from reference TRBV5-1 and TRBJ1-1, is KAGVTQTPRYLIKTRGQQVTLSCSPISGHRSVSWYQQTPGQGLQFLFEYFSETQRNKGNFPGRFSGRQFSNSRSEMNVSTLELGDSALYLCASSLEAGATEAFFGQGTRLTVV.

This clonotype was picked up many times. This sequence joins TRBV9 and TRBJ2-7; possible D gene TRBD1, 6 bases. The CDR3 contains 14 residues. Germline lookup yields CDR1 SGDLS and CDR2 YYNGEE. V dropped 2 bases and J dropped 6 bases, with 15 bases sitting between them. The CDR3 reads CASSVGHGAGEQYF. The CDR3 nucleotides are TGTGCCAGCAGCGTGGGACATGGAGCCGGCGAGCAGTACTTC.

This clonotype was recorded a few times. The chain combines TRBV11-2 with TRBJ1-6; D is unclear. This CDR3 comprises 17 residues. Trimming took off 0 bases at V and 0 bases at J, with 9 bases between the two ends. Germline V lookup: CDR1 SGHAT, CDR2 FQNNGV. The CDR3 reads CASSLDRWNSYNSPLHF. CDR3 nucleotides: TGTGCCAGCAGCTTAGATAGGTGGAACTCCTATAATTCACCCCTCCACTTT. Variable domain in full (rest from reference TRBV11-2 and TRBJ1-6): EAGVAQSPRYKIIEKRQSVAFWCNPISGHATLYWYQQILGQGPKLLIQFQNNGVVDDSQLPKDRFSAERLKGVDSTLKIQPAKLEDSAVYLCASSLDRWNSYNSPLHFGNGTRLTVT.